This is a list of T cell receptor beta chains from one sample in a study of cytomegalovirus exposure and HLA in healthy donors. Data came from immunoSEQ multiplex PCR; TCRdb stores just in-frame clones and leaves some out. The sample table sets out 200,000 or so clones. The sequencing input was PBMCs. These receptors all come from a boy between 10 and 17 years old in good health and CMV-seronegative. The CDR3 runs from the conserved cysteine through the conserved F or W. The D gene is left open where the match is weak.

>NA|TRBJ1-5|TRBV4-1
CASSQGRGGGNQPQHF
TGCGCCAGCAGCCAAGGACGTGGCGGGGGCAATCAGCCCCAGCATTTT
>NA|TRBJ1-5|TRBV10-3
CAIHGRRAGPYQPQHF
TGTGCCATCCACGGCAGGAGGGCCGGACCCTATCAGCCCCAGCATTTT
>NA|TRBJ1-2|TRBV7-9
CASSLLAWEDYGYTF
TGTGCCAGCAGCTTATTGGCTTGGGAGGACTATGGCTACACCTTC
>NA|TRBJ1-3|TRBV6-5
CASSYSRVPGNTIYF
TGTGCCAGCAGTTACTCTCGGGTCCCCGGAAACACCATATATTTT
>NA|TRBJ2-2|TRBV9
CASSVDSNTGELFF
TGTGCCAGCAGCGTAGACAGCAACACCGGGGAGCTGTTTTTT
>TRBD1|TRBJ2-2|TRBV5-4
CASSPGGEIGELFF
TGTGCCAGCAGTCCAGGGGGTGAAATCGGGGAGCTGTTTTTT
>TRBD1|TRBJ2-2|TRBV9
CASSARTGNTGELFF
TGTGCCAGCAGCGCTAGGACAGGGAACACCGGGGAGCTGTTTTTT
>NA|TRBJ1-5|TRBV5-5
CASSLVPVDSNQPQHF
TGTGCCAGCAGCTTGGTCCCGGTAGATAGCAATCAGCCCCAGCATTTT
>NA|TRBJ1-2|TRBV30
CAWGLAGGYGYTF
TGTGCCTGGGGACTTGCGGGGGGCTATGGCTACACCTTC
>NA|TRBJ2-7|TRBV7-9
CASSLGLADYEQYF
TGTGCCAGCAGCTTAGGACTTGCAGACTACGAGCAGTACTTC
>NA|TRBJ2-2|TRBV5-1
CASSITSSGGELFF
TGCGCCAGCAGCATAACTAGCTCTGGCGGGGAGCTGTTTTTT
>NA|TRBJ2-1|TRBV11-2
CASSSLTRGSYNEQFF
TGTGCCAGCAGCTCTCTAACTAGAGGCTCCTACAATGAGCAGTTCTTC
>NA|TRBJ1-1|TRBV11-3
CASSLWGDTEAFF
TGTGCCAGCAGCTTGTGGGGCGACACTGAAGCTTTCTTT
>NA|TRBJ1-3|TRBV4-1
CASSQDPGSGNTIYF
TGCGCCAGCAGCCAAGACCCCGGGTCTGGAAACACCATATATTTT
>NA|TRBJ2-2|TRBV4-1
CASSRPAANTGELFF
TGCGCCAGCAGCCGACCTGCGGCGAACACCGGGGAGCTGTTTTTT
>NA|TRBJ1-1|TRBV18
CASSPGRGSTEAFF
TGTGCCAGCTCACCGGGAAGGGGATCCACTGAAGCTTTCTTT
>NA|TRBJ2-5|TRBV5-1
CASSRSGETQYF
TGCGCCAGCAGCCGATCGGGGGAGACCCAGTACTTC
>TRBD2|TRBJ2-7|TRBV14
CASSQWATSGAYEQYF
TGTGCCAGCAGCCAGTGGGCGACTAGCGGGGCCTACGAGCAGTACTTC
>NA|TRBJ1-5|TRBV28
CASSPAELNQPQHF
TGTGCCAGCAGTCCGGCGGAATTAAATCAGCCCCAGCATTTT
>NA|TRBJ1-1|TRBV21-1
CASSRRDRLNTEAFF
TGTGCCAGCAGCAGACGGGACAGGCTGAACACTGAAGCTTTCTTT
>NA|TRBJ1-5|TRBV9
CASSVGPDSNQPQHF
TGTGCCAGCAGCGTAGGGCCAGATAGCAATCAGCCCCAGCATTTT
>TRBD2|TRBJ2-1|TRBV5-1
CASRLTSGTNNEQFF
TGCGCCAGCAGGCTTACTAGCGGGACAAACAATGAGCAGTTCTTC
>TRBD1|TRBJ2-7|TRBV4-2
CASSQDGNPGGYEQYF
TGTGCCAGCAGCCAAGATGGTAATCCAGGGGGATACGAGCAGTACTTC
>NA|TRBJ1-6|TRBV18
CASSADRTYNSPLHF
TGTGCCAGCTCAGCGGACAGAACCTATAATTCACCCCTCCACTTT
>NA|TRBJ1-5|TRBV7-3
CASSSGFLTFENQPQHF
TGTGCCAGCAGCTCCGGGTTTTTAACCTTCGAAAATCAGCCCCAGCATTTT
>TRBD2|TRBJ2-2|TRBV7-2
CASSLLAGGSPNAGELFF
TGTGCCAGCAGCCTACTAGCGGGGGGGAGTCCCAACGCCGGGGAGCTGTTTTTT